A selection of T cell receptor beta chains follows, all from one sample in a study of T cell responses to AZD1222 COVID-19 vaccine. This table comes from immunoSEQ multiplex PCR, and its TCRdb copy is limited to in-frame clones, with some not included. The data contain over 20,000 clones, around 90% of them singletons. Sequencing used peripheral blood, obtained 28 days after the second AZD1222 dose. All receptors derive from an adult who received the AZD1222 COVID-19 vaccine. The CDR3 runs from the conserved cysteine through the conserved F or W. A D gene is named only where the DNA matches it firmly. Rows give clone size only sometimes, using once, few, many, or a class for an expanded clone.

d_gene,v_gene,j_gene,abundance,CDR3aa,CDR3nt
-,TRBV13,TRBJ2-3,-,CASSIRTTDTQYF,TGTGCCAGCAGCATACGAACAACAGATACGCAGTATTTT
TRBD1,TRBV28,TRBJ2-7,-,CASRKTGAIVQSYEQYF,TGTGCCAGCAGGAAGACAGGGGCGATAGTTCAATCCTACGAGCAGTACTTC
TRBD1,TRBV19,TRBJ1-1,-,CASSVDRGNTEAFF,TGTGCCAGTAGTGTGGACAGGGGGAACACTGAAGCTTTCTTT
TRBD1,TRBV10-3,TRBJ1-2,-,CAISPTGAGGYGYTF,TGTGCCATCAGCCCGACAGGGGCTGGTGGCTATGGCTACACCTTC
-,TRBV27,TRBJ2-7,-,CASSSGYEQYF,TGTGCCAGCAGTAGCGGTTACGAGCAGTACTTC
TRBD1,TRBV28,TRBJ1-2,-,CASSLGDRGRGYTF,TGTGCCAGCAGTTTAGGGGACAGGGGGCGAGGCTACACCTTC
-,TRBV9,TRBJ2-1,-,CASTPAAGPYNEQFF,TGTGCCAGCACCCCAGCCGCGGGTCCCTACAATGAGCAGTTCTTC
-,TRBV12-3/TRBV12-4,TRBJ1-2,-,CASSSPHGYTF,TGTGCCAGCAGTTCCCCTCATGGCTACACCTTC
TRBD1,TRBV28,TRBJ1-1,-,CASSSTGQRGRRNTEAFF,TGTGCCAGCAGTTCCACGGGACAGAGGGGAAGGAGGAACACTGAAGCTTTCTTT
-,TRBV4-3,TRBJ2-1,-,CASSQDRNSYNEQFF,TGCGCCAGCAGCCAGGACAGAAACTCCTACAATGAGCAGTTCTTC
TRBD1,TRBV9,TRBJ1-1,-,CASSATGDNTEAFF,TGTGCCAGCAGCGCCACAGGGGATAACACTGAAGCTTTCTTT
-,TRBV28,TRBJ1-1,-,CASSFLVGTEAFF,TGTGCCAGCAGTTTCTTGGTGGGGACTGAAGCTTTCTTT
TRBD1,TRBV28,TRBJ1-1,-,CASTPGQVVFGAEAFF,TGTGCCAGCACGCCGGGACAGGTAGTTTTCGGCGCCGAAGCTTTCTTT
-,TRBV11-2,TRBJ2-7,-,CASTLSGTGAYEQYF,TGTGCCAGCACCTTATCCGGGACCGGGGCCTACGAGCAGTACTTC
TRBD2,TRBV12-3/TRBV12-4,TRBJ2-1,few,CASSFGGRADFF,TGTGCCAGCAGTTTCGGTGGGAGGGCCGATTTCTTC
-,TRBV10-3,TRBJ1-1,few,CAISEPPALNTEAFF,TGTGCCATCAGTGAACCCCCAGCCCTGAACACTGAAGCTTTCTTT
TRBD1,TRBV11-3,TRBJ1-1,-,CASSLGDRNTEAFF,TGTGCCAGCAGCTTAGGGGACAGGAACACTGAAGCTTTCTTT
-,TRBV14,TRBJ2-5,-,CASSALSSQETQYF,TGTGCCAGCAGCGCTCTTAGTTCCCAAGAGACCCAGTACTTC
-,TRBV7-7,TRBJ2-2,-,CASSLSGPGTGELFF,TGTGCTAGCAGCTTGAGCGGCCCGGGCACCGGGGAGCTGTTTTTT
-,TRBV20-1,TRBJ2-7,-,CSARVWNEQYF,TGCAGTGCTAGAGTGTGGAACGAGCAGTACTTC
TRBD2,TRBV2,TRBJ2-1,once,CASSEVRLAVYNEQFF,TGTGCCAGCAGTGAAGTAAGACTAGCGGTTTACAATGAGCAGTTCTTC
-,TRBV5-4,TRBJ1-6,-,CASSLAGSANSPLHF,TGTGCCAGCAGCTTGGCCGGCAGCGCCAATTCACCCCTCCACTTT
-,TRBV5-5,TRBJ2-7,-,CASIPGQGRPYEQYF,TGTGCCAGCATCCCGGGGCAGGGTCGCCCCTACGAGCAGTACTTC
-,TRBV7-8,TRBJ2-7,-,CASSLGTSGQGDREQYF,TGTGCCAGCAGCTTAGGTACTAGCGGCCAGGGGGATCGCGAGCAGTACTTC
-,TRBV5-4,TRBJ1-6,-,CASSLGGANSPLHF,TGTGCCAGCAGCTTAGGGGGAGCTAATTCACCCCTCCACTTT
TRBD1,TRBV6-5,TRBJ2-7,-,CASRGTGYYEQYF,TGTGCCAGCCGGGGGACAGGTTACTACGAGCAGTACTTC
-,TRBV18,TRBJ2-2,-,CASSPQRGNTGELFF,TGTGCCAGCTCACCCCAACGGGGTAACACCGGGGAGCTGTTTTTT
TRBD1,TRBV9,TRBJ1-5,-,CASSPTGAQPQHF,TGTGCCAGCAGCCCGACAGGGGCCCAGCCCCAGCATTTT